This T cell receptor beta chain was captured in a study of brain T cells in children with intractable seizures. Study-wide points: Pre- and post-surgery blood differed in depth, so pre-surgery absences may be undersampling. Patients' HCMV serostatus was unknown; virus specificity rests on CDR3 similarity alone.

Only cases whose brain tissue showed the highest T cell transcript signatures were sequenced. Patients received at least one anti-epileptic drug before surgery. Clones were sequenced by immunoSEQ multiplex PCR, and TCRdb holds only the in-frame ones, with some missing. The table lists about 22,000 clones, around 94% of them singletons, with nearly 6.5% in the top ten. Germline CDR1 SGHVS, CDR2 FQNEAQ. The CDR3 spans 16 residues. V gave up 2 bases and J gave up 4 bases; unmatched junction bases: 6. Concerning this clone: Its antigen is as yet unknown.

The input for sequencing was peripheral blood, taken at surgery. The TCR sequence derives from a boy aged 10-17 years with focal cortical dysplasia and intractable seizures. The rearrangement links TRBV7-8 to TRBJ1-3, with TRBD1 matching over 9 bases. CDR3 sequence reads: CASSLLGQGRGNTIYF. The CDR3 region has the DNA TGTGCCAGCAGCTTATTAGGACAGGGGCGCGGAAACACCATATATTTT.